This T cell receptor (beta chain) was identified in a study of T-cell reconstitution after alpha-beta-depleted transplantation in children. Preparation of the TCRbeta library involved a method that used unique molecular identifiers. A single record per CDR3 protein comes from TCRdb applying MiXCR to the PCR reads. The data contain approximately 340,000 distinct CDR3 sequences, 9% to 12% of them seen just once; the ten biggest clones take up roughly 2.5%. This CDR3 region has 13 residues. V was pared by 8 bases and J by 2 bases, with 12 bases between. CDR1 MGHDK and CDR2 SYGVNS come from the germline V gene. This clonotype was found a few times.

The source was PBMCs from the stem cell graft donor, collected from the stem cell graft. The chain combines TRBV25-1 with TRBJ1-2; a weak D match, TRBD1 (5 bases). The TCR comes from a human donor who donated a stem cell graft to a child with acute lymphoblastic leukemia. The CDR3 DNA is TGTGCCAGCCTTGGGGGGGGGAACTATGGCTACACCTTC. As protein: CASLGGGNYGYTF.